The 6 T cell receptor beta chains below were found in one sample sequenced in a study of blood T cell repertoires in COVID-19. Some clones are missing from TCRdb's copy, which holds only in-frame ones; the method was immunoSEQ multiplex PCR. The sample yields 190,000 or so clones, 70% to 90% seen once. The sample was peripheral blood. All receptors derive from a man aged 40-50 years with active or convalescent COVID-19.

The genes are TRBV4-3 and TRBJ2-3, with TRBD1 matching 8 bases. Germline-derived CDR1 and CDR2 are LGHNA and YSLEER. The CDR3 runs 18 residues. The trim removed 0 bases at V and 3 bases at J, leaving 11 bases unmatched. The chain's CDR3 is CASSQETVGTGTTDTQYF. Here the CDR3 DNA reads TGCGCCAGCAGCCAAGAGACGGTGGGGACAGGAACAACAGATACGCAGTATTTT.

The chain has TRBV14 and TRBJ2-1; TRBD2 aligns across 8 bases. The CDR3 runs to 16 residues. Per germline, CDR1 SGHDN and CDR2 FVKESK. V was clipped by 1 base and J by 7 bases; unmatched bases: 9. The CDR3 region is CASSQVYSGGGNEQFF. For the CDR3, the DNA is TGTGCCAGCAGCCAAGTATACAGCGGGGGAGGGAATGAGCAGTTCTTC.

A single count supports this clone. The rearrangement joins TRBV4-2 to TRBJ1-3, with D unresolved. Germline loops: CDR1 LGHNA, CDR2 YNFKEQ. V was cut by 0 bases and J by 4 bases, with 4 bases left in between. This CDR3 spans 13 amino acids. The CDR3 sequence is CASSQDRGNTIYF. The CDR3 DNA is TGTGCCAGCAGCCAAGATCGGGGAAACACCATATATTTT.

V and J are TRBV6-4 and TRBJ1-1, with TRBD1 as a possible D gene (5 bases). The CDR3 consists of 13 residues. In germline, CDR1 is MRHNA, CDR2 SNTAGT. The V end lost 2 bases, the J end lost 5 bases, and 9 bases lay between the germline ends. Here the CDR3 reads CASSDRAGTEAFF. CDR3 nucleotides: TGTGCCAGCAGTGACAGGGCAGGGACTGAAGCTTTCTTT.

Here the CDR3 DNA reads TGTGCCACCAGTGATTCAGGGGACGGCTACACCTTC. Translation: CATSDSGDGYTF. This chain connects TRBV24-1 to TRBJ1-2, with a weak D call TRBD1 (6 bases). CDR3 length: 12 residues. Germline values: CDR1 KGHDR, CDR2 SFDVKD. Trimming removed 2 bases at V and 8 bases at J, with 8 bases between.

The chain joins TRBV11-2 to TRBJ1-5; 11 bases align to TRBD1. With 5 bases clipped from V and 7 bases from J, the junction kept 10 bases outside the gene matches. Germline CDR1 SGHAT, CDR2 FQNNGV. This CDR3 comprises 16 residues. For the CDR3, the DNA is TGTGCCAGCAGCGAATCGCCCGGGACAGGGGGACAGCCCCAGCATTTT. Amino acid sequence: CASSESPGTGGQPQHF.